The clone carrying this T cell receptor beta chain appeared once. Enrolled during active infection, Seattle patients were then followed longitudinally. Germline V gene lookup returns CDR1 WNHNN and CDR2 SYGVQD (reference sequence). CDR3 length: 13 amino acids. Trimming pared 9 bases from V and 3 bases from J, leaving 14 bases between. The sample originates from a study of blood T cell repertoires in COVID-19. On the study more broadly: Acute and convalescent COVID-19 specimens originated in the United States, Italy and Spain. PBMCs, B-cell-depleted T cells, or T cells were the source of the cDNA or gDNA that made up the material.

Original methodology: Cell counts per sample came from amplifying reference gene primers. Profiled with immunoSEQ multiplex PCR; TCRdb holds only in-frame clones, not every one. V, J and clone size derive from that table, while D and trimming were established from the DNA sequence. The data contain over 15,000 clones, 77% of them seen just once; the ten biggest clones take up around 17%. This receptor was taken from a man aged 65 to 85 with COVID-19, enrolled during active disease. What was sequenced was peripheral blood. V and J are TRBV10-1 and TRBJ2-5; maybe TRBD1 (6 bases). The DNA of the CDR3 is TGCGCCAGTTCCCGGGACATCGAAGAGACCCAGTACTTC. This encodes CASSRDIEETQYF.